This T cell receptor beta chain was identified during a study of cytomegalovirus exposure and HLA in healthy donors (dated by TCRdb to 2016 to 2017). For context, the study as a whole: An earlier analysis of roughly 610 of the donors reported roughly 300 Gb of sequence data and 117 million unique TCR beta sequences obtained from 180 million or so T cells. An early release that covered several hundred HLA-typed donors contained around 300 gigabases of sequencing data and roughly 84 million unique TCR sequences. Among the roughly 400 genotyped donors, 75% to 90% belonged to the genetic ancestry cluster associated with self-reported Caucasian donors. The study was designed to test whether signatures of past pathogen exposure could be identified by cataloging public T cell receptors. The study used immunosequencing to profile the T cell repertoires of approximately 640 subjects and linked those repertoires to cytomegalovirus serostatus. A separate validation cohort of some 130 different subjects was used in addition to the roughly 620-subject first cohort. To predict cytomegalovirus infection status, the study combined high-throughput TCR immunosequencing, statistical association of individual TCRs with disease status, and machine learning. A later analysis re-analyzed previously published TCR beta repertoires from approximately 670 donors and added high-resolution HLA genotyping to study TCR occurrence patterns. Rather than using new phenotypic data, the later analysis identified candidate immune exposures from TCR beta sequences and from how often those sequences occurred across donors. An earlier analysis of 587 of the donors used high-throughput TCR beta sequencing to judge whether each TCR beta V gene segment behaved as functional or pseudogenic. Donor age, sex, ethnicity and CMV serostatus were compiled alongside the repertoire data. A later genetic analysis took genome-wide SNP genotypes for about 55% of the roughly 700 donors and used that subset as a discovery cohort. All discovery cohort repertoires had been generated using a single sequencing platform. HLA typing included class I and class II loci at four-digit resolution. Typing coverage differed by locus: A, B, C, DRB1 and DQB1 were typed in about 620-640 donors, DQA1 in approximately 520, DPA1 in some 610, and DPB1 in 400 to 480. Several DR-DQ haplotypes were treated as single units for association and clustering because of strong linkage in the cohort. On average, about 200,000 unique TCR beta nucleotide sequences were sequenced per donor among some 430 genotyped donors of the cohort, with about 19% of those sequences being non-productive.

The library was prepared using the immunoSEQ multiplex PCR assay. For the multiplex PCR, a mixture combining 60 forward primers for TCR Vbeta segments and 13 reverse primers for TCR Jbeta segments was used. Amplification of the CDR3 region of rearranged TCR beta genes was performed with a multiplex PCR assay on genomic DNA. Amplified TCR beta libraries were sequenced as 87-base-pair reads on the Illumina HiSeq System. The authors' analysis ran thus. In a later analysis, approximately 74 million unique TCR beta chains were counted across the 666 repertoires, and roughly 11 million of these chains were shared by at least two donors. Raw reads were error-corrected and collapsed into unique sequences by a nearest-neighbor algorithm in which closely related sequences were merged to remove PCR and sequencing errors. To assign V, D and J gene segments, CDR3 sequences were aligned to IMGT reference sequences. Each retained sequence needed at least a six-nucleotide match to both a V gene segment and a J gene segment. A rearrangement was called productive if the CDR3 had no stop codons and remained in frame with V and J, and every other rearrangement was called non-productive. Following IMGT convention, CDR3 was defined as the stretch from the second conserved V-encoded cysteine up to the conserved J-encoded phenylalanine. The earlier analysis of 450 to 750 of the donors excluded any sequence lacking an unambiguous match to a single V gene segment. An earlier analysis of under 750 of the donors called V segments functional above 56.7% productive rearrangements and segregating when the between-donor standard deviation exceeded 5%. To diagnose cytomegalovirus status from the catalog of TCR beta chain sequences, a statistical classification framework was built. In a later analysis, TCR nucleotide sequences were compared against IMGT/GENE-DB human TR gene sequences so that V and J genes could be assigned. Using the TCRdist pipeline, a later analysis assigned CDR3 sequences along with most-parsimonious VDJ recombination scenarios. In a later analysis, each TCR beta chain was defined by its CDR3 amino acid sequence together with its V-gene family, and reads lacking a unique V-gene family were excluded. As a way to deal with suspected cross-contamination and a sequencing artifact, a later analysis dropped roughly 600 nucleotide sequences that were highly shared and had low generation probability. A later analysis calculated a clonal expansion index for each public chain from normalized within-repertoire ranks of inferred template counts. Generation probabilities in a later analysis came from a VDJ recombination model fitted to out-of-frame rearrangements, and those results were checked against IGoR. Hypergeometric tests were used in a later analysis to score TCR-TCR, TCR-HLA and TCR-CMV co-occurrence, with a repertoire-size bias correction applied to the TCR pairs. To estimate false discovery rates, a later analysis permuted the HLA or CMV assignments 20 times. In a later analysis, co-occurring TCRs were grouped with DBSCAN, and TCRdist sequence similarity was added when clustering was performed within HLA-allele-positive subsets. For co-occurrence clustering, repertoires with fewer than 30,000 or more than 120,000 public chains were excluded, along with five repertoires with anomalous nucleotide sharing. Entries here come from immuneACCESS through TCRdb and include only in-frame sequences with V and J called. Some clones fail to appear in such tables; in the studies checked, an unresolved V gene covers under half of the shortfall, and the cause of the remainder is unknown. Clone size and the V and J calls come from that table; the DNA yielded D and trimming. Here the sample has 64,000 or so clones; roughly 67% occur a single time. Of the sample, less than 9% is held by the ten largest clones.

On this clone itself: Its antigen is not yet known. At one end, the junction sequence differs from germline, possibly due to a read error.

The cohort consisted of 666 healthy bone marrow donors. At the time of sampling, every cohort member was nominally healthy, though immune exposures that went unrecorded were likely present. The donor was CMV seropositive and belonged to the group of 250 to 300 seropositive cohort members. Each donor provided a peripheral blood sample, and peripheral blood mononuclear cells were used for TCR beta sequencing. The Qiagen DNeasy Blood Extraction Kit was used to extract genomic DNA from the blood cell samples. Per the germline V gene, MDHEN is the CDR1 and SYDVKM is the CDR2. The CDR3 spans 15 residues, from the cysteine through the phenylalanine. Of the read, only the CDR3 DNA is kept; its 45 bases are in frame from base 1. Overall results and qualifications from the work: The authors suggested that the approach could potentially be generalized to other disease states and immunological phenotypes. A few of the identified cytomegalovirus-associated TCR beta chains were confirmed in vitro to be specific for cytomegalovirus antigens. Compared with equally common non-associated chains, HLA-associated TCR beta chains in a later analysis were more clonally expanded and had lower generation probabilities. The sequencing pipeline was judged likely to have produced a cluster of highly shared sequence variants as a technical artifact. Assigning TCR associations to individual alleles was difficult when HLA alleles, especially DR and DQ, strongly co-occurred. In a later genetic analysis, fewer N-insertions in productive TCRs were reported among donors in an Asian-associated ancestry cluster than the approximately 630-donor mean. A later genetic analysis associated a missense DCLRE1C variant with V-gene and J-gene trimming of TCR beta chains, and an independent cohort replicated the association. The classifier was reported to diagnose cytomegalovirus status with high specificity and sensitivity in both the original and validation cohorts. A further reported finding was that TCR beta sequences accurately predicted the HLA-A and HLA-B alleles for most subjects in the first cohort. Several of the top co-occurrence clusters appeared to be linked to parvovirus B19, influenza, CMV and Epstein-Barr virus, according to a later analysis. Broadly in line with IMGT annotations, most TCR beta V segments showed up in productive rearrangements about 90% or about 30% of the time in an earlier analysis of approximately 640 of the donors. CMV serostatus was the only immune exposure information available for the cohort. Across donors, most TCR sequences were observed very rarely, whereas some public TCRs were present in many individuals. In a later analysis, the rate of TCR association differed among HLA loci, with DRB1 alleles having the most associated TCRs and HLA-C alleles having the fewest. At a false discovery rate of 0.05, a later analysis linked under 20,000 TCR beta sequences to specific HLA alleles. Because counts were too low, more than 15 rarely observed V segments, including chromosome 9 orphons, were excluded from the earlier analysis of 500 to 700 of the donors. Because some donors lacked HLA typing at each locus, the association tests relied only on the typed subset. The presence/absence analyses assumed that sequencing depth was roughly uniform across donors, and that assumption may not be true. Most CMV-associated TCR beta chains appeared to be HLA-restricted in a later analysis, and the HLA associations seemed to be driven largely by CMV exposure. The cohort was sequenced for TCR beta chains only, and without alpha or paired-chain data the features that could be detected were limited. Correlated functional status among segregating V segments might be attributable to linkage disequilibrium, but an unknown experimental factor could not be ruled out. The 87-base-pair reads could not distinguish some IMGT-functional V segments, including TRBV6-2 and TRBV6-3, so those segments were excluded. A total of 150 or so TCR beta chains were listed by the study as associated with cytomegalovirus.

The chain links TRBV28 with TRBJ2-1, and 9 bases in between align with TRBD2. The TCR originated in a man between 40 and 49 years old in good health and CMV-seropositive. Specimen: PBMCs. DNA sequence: TGTGCCAGCAGCCCCAGCGGGAGGTCCTCCAATGAGCAGTTCTTC. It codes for CASSPSGRSSNEQFF.